The subject of this entry is one TCR beta chain. Its antigen is not known. The data were obtained in a study of OX40 agonist ivuxolimab in advanced cancers. Study summary: Patients received ivuxolimab, an agonistic anti-OX40 (CD134) antibody. There were three patients with partial responses, one having hepatocellular carcinoma and two cutaneous melanoma. The study, taken as a whole, reports: The CD4+ and CD8+ T cells in the blood had expanded clonally by week 6 at 0.1 to 3.0 mg/kg.

Libraries were prepared by immunoSEQ multiplex PCR; TCRdb keeps only in-frame clonotypes and omits some of them. The sample has tens of thousands of clones; over 75% are singletons. Specimen: CD4+ or CD8+ T cells sorted from blood, collected in a trial of the OX40 agonist ivuxolimab. This TCR was recovered from an adult with an advanced solid tumor such as melanoma, head and neck, liver or kidney cancer.

The CDR3 DNA reads TGTGCCTGGAGTCCGGACATAGGCTACGAGCAGTACTTC. It translates to CAWSPDIGYEQYF. This sequence joins TRBV30 and TRBJ2-7, with D possibly matching TRBD1 (5 bases). The CDR3 totals 13 residues. V was pared by 2 bases and J by 3 bases, with 11 bases between. Germline CDR1 GTSNPN, CDR2 SVGIG (reference sequence).